This T cell receptor beta chain was documented in a study of blood T cell repertoires in COVID-19. In germline, CDR1 is SGDLS, CDR2 YYNGEE. V trimming: 1 base; J trimming: 8 bases; junction bases outside the gene matches: 8. The CDR3 is made up of 15 amino acids. Produced via immunoSEQ multiplex PCR; TCRdb's table is partial and in-frame only. The sample includes roughly 200,000 clones, approximately 84% of them seen just once. This rearrangement joins TRBV9 to TRBJ2-1; 8 nucleotides line up with TRBD2. The TCR originated in a woman in her 70s with active or convalescent COVID-19. The material sequenced was peripheral blood. This CDR3 reads CASSVWSGSEHEQFF. The CDR3 nucleotides read TGTGCCAGCAGCGTATGGAGCGGGAGTGAGCATGAGCAGTTCTTC.